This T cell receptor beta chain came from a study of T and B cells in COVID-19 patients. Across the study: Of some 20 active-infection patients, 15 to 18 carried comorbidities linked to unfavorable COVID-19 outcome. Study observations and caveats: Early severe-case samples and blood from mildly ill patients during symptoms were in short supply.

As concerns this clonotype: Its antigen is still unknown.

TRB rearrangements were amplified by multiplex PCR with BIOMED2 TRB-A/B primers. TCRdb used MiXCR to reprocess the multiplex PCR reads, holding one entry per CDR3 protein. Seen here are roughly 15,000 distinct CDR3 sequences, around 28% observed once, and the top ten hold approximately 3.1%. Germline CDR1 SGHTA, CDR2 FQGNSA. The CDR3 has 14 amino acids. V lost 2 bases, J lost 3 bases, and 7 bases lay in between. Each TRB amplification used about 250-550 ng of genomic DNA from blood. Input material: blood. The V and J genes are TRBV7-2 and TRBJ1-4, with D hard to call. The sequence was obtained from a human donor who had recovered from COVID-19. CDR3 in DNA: TGTGCCAGCAGCTTATCGGTCGCTAATGAAAAACTGTTTTTT. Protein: CASSLSVANEKLFF. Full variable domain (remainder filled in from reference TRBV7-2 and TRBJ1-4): GAGVSQSPSNKVTEKGKDVELRCDPISGHTALYWYRQSLGQGLEFLIYFQGNSAPDKSGLPSDRFSAERTGGSVSTLTIQRTQQEDSAVYLCASSLSVANEKLFFGSGTQLSVL.